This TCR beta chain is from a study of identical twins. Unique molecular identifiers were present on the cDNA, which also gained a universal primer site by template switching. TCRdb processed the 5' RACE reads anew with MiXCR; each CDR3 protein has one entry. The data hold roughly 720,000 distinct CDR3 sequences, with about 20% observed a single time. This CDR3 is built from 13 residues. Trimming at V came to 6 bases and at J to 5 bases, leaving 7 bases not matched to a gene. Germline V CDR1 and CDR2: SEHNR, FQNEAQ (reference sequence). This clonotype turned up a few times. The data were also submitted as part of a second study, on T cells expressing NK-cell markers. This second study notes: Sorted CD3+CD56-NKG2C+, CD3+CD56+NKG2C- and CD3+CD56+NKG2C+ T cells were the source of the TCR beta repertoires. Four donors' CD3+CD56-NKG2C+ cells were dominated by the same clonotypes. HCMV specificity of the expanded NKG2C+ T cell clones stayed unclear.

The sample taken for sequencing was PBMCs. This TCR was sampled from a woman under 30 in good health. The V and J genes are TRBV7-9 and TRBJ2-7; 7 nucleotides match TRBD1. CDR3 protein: CASSSRGFHEQYF. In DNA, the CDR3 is TGTGCCAGCAGTTCCAGGGGGTTCCACGAGCAGTACTTC.